The 16 T cell receptor beta chains below were found in one sample sequenced in a study of cytomegalovirus exposure and HLA in healthy donors. Researchers ran the PCR with 60 Vbeta and 13 Jbeta primers. Method: immunoSEQ multiplex PCR; TCRdb's copy keeps in-frame clones and lacks some. The sample gives roughly 110,000 clones, 82% of which show up once; roughly 1.5% is in the top ten. Sequenced: PBMCs. The origin of the receptors is a man aged 50-60 years in good health and CMV-seronegative.

The chain uses TRBV27 and TRBJ1-2, with no clear D. Per the germline V gene, CDR1 is MNHEY and CDR2 is SMNVEV (reference sequence). Trimming shortened V by 8 bases and J by 2 bases, and 12 bases separated the two germline ends. This CDR3 comprises 13 residues. The CDR3 DNA follows: TGTGCCAGCCGCACCGGGAACAACTATGGCTACACCTTC. Its protein is CASRTGNNYGYTF.

The genes are TRBV18 and TRBJ2-7; no clear D. The CDR3 is 14 residues long. The V gene's germline CDR1 is KGHSH and CDR2 LQKENI. Trimming cost V 2 bases and J 0 bases, with 8 bases left between them. The DNA for the CDR3 is TGTGCCAGCTCACCAGCAGGCGCCTCCTACGAGCAGTACTTC. This codes for CASSPAGASYEQYF.

The sample holds a few counts of this clone. The J gene is TRBJ2-3, the V gene TRBV7-3; 7 bases agree with TRBD2. Germline CDR1 reads SGHTA; CDR2 reads FQGTGA. The CDR3 covers 14 residues. V trimming: 6 bases; J trimming: 2 bases; junction bases outside the gene matches: 5. CDR3 sequence: CASRSSGATDTQYF. The CDR3, as DNA: TGTGCCAGCAGATCGAGCGGGGCCACAGATACGCAGTATTTT. The full variable domain, its missing parts supplied by reference TRBV7-3 and TRBJ2-3, is GAGVSQTPSNKVTEKGKYVELRCDPISGHTALYWYRQSLGQGPEFLIYFQGTGAADDSGLPNDRFFAVRPEGSVSTLKIQRTERGDSAVYLCASRSSGATDTQYFGPGTRLTVL.

There are a few counts of this clone. One end of the junction is discordant with germline, which a read error may explain. This chain connects TRBV19 to TRBJ2-5; no definite D call. This CDR3 is built from 16 residues. From germline, CDR1 is LNHDA and CDR2 SQIVND (reference sequence). CDR3 DNA: TGTGCCAGTAGTATCCTCAGCCCCGGGTATGGAGAGGCCCAGTACTTC. The encoded protein is CASSILSPGYGEAQYF.

The chain employs TRBV10-1 and TRBJ2-1, with 12 positions matching TRBD2. The CDR3 covers 17 residues. J was trimmed by 0 bases and V by 2 bases; bases with no gene match: 2. Germline-derived CDR1 and CDR2 are WNHNN and SYGVQD (reference sequence). The CDR3 coding sequence is TGCGCCAGCAGTGAGACTAGCGGGGGGAGCTCCTACAATGAGCAGTTCTTC. Amino acids: CASSETSGGSSYNEQFF.

The chain carries TRBV6-1 and TRBJ1-2; 8 bases align to TRBD1. In germline, CDR1 is MNHNS, CDR2 SASEGT. This CDR3 contains 15 residues. The V gene end was trimmed by 2 bases and the J gene end by 4 bases; junction bases not matched to a gene: 6. The CDR3 coding sequence is TGTGCCAGCAGTGAACAGGGGGCGCCGGGCTATGGCTACACCTTC. It yields the protein CASSEQGAPGYGYTF.

The chain combines TRBV7-9 with TRBJ1-2; 9 bases are a match to TRBD1. This CDR3 region has 13 residues. The germline CDR1 and CDR2 sequences are SEHNR and FQNEAQ (reference sequence). With 4 bases clipped from V and 7 bases from J, the junction kept 4 bases outside the gene matches. This CDR3 reads CASSSWDRAGYTF. DNA of the CDR3: TGTGCCAGCAGCTCCTGGGACAGGGCTGGCTACACCTTC.

This sequence joins TRBV7-2 and TRBJ2-3, with D possibly being TRBD2 (5 bases). There are 15 residues in the CDR3. Germline CDR1 SGHTA, CDR2 FQGNSA. The V end was cut by 7 bases, the J end by 3 bases, with 17 bases between. The CDR3 DNA reads TGTGCCAGCACCCTCCTTGCGGGCAGGACAGATACGCAGTATTTT. Protein sequence: CASTLLAGRTDTQYF.

The chain uses TRBV7-9 and TRBJ2-5, with D possibly TRBD1 on 5 matching bases. Germline V lookup: CDR1 SEHNR, CDR2 FQNEAQ (reference sequence). This CDR3 has 15 residues. The V gene lost 1 base and the J gene lost 4 bases, with 13 bases spanning the gap. As DNA, the CDR3 is TGTGCCAGCAGCTTAGTTTTCGGCAGGGTAGAGACCCAGTACTTC. Translation gives CASSLVFGRVETQYF.

The sample holds a few counts of this clone. The chain employs TRBV28 and TRBJ2-5; TRBD1 matches at 7 bases. Germline CDR1 MDHEN, CDR2 SYDVKM. V was clipped by 8 bases and J by 6 bases; unmatched bases: 9. This CDR3 comprises 13 residues. The CDR3: CASEPGGGKTQYF. In nucleotides, the CDR3 is TGTGCCAGCGAGCCAGGGGGTGGAAAGACCCAGTACTTC. Drawing the rest from reference TRBV28 and TRBJ2-5, the complete variable domain is DVKVTQSSRYLVKRTGEKVFLECVQDMDHENMFWYRQDPGLGLRLIYFSYDVKMKEKGDIPEGYSVSREKKERFSLILESASTNQTSMYLCASEPGGGKTQYFGPGTRLLVL.

The rearrangement uses TRBV29-1 and TRBJ1-1; D not certain. Trimming stripped 7 bases from V and 2 bases from J, with 11 bases between. Germline V gives CDR1 SQVTM, CDR2 ANQGSEA. This CDR3 is built from 12 residues. The chain's CDR3 is CSAGGANTEAFF. CDR3 in DNA: TGCAGCGCTGGCGGTGCCAACACTGAAGCTTTCTTT. The complete variable domain, with remaining parts taken from reference TRBV29-1 and TRBJ1-1, reads SAVISQKPSRDICQRGTSLTIQCQVDSQVTMMFWYRQQPGQSLTLIATANQGSEATYESGFVIDKFPISRPNLTFSTLTVSNMSPEDSSIYLCSAGGANTEAFFGQGTRLTVV.

The chain uses TRBV5-8 and TRBJ2-7, with 10 nucleotides matching TRBD1. Germline V lookup: CDR1 SGHTS, CDR2 YDEGEE. Trimming took 3 bases from V and 6 from J; bases not matched to a gene: 6. The CDR3 has 14 amino acids. In DNA form, the CDR3 reads TGTGCCAGCAGCTACGGACAGGGGGTCTTCGAGCAGTACGTC. As protein: CASSYGQGVFEQYV.

This clone was detected only once. The CDR3 reads CASRPTGTWANEKLFF. In DNA form, the CDR3 reads TGCGCCAGCAGGCCGACCGGGACATGGGCTAATGAAAAACTGTTTTTT. The V and J genes are TRBV23-1 and TRBJ1-4, with a weak D call TRBD1 (6 bases). TRBV23-1 is an ORF, and what it does is uncertain. V lost 6 bases and J 3 bases, leaving 17 bases between the germline ends. CDR3 length: 16 amino acids.

The chain links TRBV6-1 to TRBJ2-7, with 7 bases matching TRBD1. CDR1 and CDR2 from the germline V gene are MNHNS and SASEGT. The CDR3 totals 20 residues. The V gene end was trimmed by 0 bases and the J gene end by 0 bases; junction bases not matched to a gene: 17. This chain's CDR3 is CASSEAWDRGIVFSSYEQYV. CDR3 bases: TGTGCCAGCAGTGAAGCTTGGGACAGAGGAATCGTCTTTAGCTCCTACGAGCAGTACGTC.

With respect to this clone: An end of the junction does not agree with germline; a read error may underlie this. The chain couples TRBV6-1 to TRBJ1-2; D gene ambiguous. CDR3 length: 10 residues. Germline assignment: CDR1 MNHNS and CDR2 SASEGT. For the CDR3, the DNA is TGTGCCAGCAGTGAAAAGGAGGTCAGCTTC. The encoded protein is CASSEKEVSF.

V is TRBV9 and J is TRBJ2-1, with 7 bases fitting TRBD2. This CDR3 has 15 amino acids. Trimming at V came to 1 base and at J to 8 bases, leaving 9 bases not matched to a gene. In germline, CDR1 is SGDLS, CDR2 YYNGEE. The CDR3: CASSVMAGVSYEQFF. In DNA form, the CDR3 reads TGTGCCAGCAGCGTAATGGCGGGGGTCAGTTATGAGCAGTTCTTC.